Described below is a single TCR beta chain sequence and its context. The method was immunoSEQ multiplex PCR; TCRdb's version includes in-frame clones alone and lacks a portion of them. The sample contains 110,000 or so clones, about 85% of which appear only once. The data derive from a study of blood T cell repertoires in COVID-19. The sample taken for sequencing was peripheral blood. This receptor was obtained from a human donor in a cohort sampled during active COVID-19.

The CDR3 DNA follows: TGTGCCAGCTCACCGACTAGTTACCACAATGAGCAGTTCTTC. Its translation: CASSPTSYHNEQFF. J is TRBJ2-1 and V is TRBV18; D may be TRBD2 (6 bases). V lost 3 bases to trimming and J lost 5 bases, with 11 bases between them. Germline V gives CDR1 KGHSH, CDR2 LQKENI. The CDR3 consists of 14 residues.